The T cell receptor (beta chain) described here comes from a study of T cell responses to AZD1222 COVID-19 vaccine (dated by TCRdb to the early 2020s). Regarding the complete study: AZD1222 recipients whose second dose came at about 4 weeks and those whose second dose came at about 12 weeks were combined into one group, since spike-specific TCR depth and breadth did not differ between the two schedules. TCR sequencing was performed for 230 to 250 trial participants, of whom some 200 were given two doses of AZD1222 and some 25 were given two doses of MenACWY control vaccine. Trial participants were enrolled into age subgroups of 18-55, 56-69 and 70-plus years, which contained around 140, 26 and 57 TCR-sequenced participants, respectively. Summary of the overall study and its limitations: Because no day 14 peak-response samples were available, the repertoires could be characterized only after the peak T cell response. Participants were mostly white British and included more females than males, and it was suggested by the authors that clonal diversity may have been underestimated. Conclusions about previously exposed vaccinees are limited, since just 6 or 7 AZD1222 recipients were seropositive for SARS-CoV-2 at baseline. Epitopes outside the regions mutated in the B.1.351 and B.1.1.7 variants were reportedly recognized by nearly half of the unique spike-specific TCRs. In the small 56-69-year group, the increase in depth fell short of significance, most likely because of low power. After two AZD1222 doses, both the breadth and the depth of spike-specific TCRs were significantly higher than at day 0 and than in MenACWY recipients. The whole spike protein was spanned by vaccine-associated CD4 TCRs, and dominant responses were seen in regions 160-218 and 743-854.

According to the study, the label for this sample's time point signals: baseline before first vaccination. The vaccinee samples were drawn from two UK trials, COV001 and COV002, one of which was a single-blind randomized controlled phase 2/3 trial testing AZD1222 (ChAdOx1 nCoV-19) in healthy adults. For TCRbeta chain sequencing, PBMC samples were collected from trial participants at day 0 and at day 28 after the second dose. The CDR3 holds 17 amino acids from the cysteine to the phenylalanine. Only the CDR3 DNA is retained, 51 bases long and in frame from the first base. The germline V gene gives CDR1 as MGHRA and CDR2 as YSYEKL. Trimming leaves V shorter by 0 bases and J shorter by 4 bases, with the junction holding 3 bases beyond the gene matches. As to this clone: Its antigen is unknown. Per-base qualities were not stored, and no clone one base away is much larger.

The CDR3 regions of human TCRbeta chains were analyzed by immunosequencing. The published analysis was carried out like this. TCRs in the repertoires were compared against a reference library of SARS-CoV-2-specific TCRs that had been generated with the MIRA antigen-specificity platform. Breadth was defined as the fraction of unique TCRs that were SARS-CoV-2-associated, and depth was defined as the fraction of total T cells that were SARS-CoV-2-associated. Using the MIRA data, every spike-specific TCR was mapped to the spike region that the TCR reacted to and assigned to either a CD4 or a CD8 class. Log10-transformed breadth and depth values were compared by one-way ANOVA with Sidak's multiple comparisons tests. TCRdb obtained this table from immuneACCESS and retained in-frame rearrangements with V and J assigned. These tables miss some clones; where compared with another copy, unresolved V genes account for less than half of the shortfall, and the remainder is unexplained. V and J calls and clone size follow that table, whereas D and trimming were derived from the DNA. This sample has about 160,000 clones in its table, and around 95% of those were observed once. Of the sample, around 1.3% falls within the top ten clones.

This receptor was identified in an adult in good health. Specimen: peripheral blood, collected on day 0 of AZD1222 vaccination. This chain is built from TRBV4-1 and TRBJ2-3, with 14 middle bases fitting TRBD2. This receptor carries the CDR3 CASSQEGLAGVSDTQYF. The DNA sequence reads TGCGCCAGCAGCCAAGAGGGACTAGCGGGAGTGTCAGATACGCAGTATTTT.